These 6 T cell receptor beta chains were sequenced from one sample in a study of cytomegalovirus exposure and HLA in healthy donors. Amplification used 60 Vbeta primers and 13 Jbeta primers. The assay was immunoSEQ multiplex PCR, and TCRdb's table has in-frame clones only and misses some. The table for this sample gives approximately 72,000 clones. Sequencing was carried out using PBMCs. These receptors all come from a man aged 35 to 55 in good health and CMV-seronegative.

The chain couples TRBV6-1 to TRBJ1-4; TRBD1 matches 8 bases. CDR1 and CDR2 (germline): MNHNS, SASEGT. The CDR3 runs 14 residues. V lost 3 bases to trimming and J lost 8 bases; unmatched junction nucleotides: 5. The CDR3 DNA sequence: TGTGCCAGCAGTGACGGGACAGGTTGGGAAAAACTGTTTTTT. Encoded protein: CASSDGTGWEKLFF.

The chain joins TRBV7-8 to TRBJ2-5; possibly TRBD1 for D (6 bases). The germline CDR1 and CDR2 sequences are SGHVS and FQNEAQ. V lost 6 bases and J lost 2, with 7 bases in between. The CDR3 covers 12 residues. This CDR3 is CASRRGQETQYF. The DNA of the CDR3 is TGTGCCAGCAGAAGGGGGCAAGAGACCCAGTACTTC.

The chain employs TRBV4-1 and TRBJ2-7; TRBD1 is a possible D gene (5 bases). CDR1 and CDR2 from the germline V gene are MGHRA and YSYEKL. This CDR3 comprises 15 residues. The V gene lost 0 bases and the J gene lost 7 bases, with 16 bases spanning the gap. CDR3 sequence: CASSQDNRRANEQYF. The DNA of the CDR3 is TGCGCCAGCAGCCAAGATAATCGCAGGGCGAATGAGCAGTACTTC.

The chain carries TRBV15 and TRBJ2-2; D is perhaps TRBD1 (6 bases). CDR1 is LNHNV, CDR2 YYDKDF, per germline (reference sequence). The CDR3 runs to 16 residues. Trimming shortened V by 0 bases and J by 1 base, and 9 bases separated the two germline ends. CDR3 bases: TGTGCCACCAGCAGAGACCCAGGGGTGAACACCGGGGAGCTGTTTTTT. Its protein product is CATSRDPGVNTGELFF.

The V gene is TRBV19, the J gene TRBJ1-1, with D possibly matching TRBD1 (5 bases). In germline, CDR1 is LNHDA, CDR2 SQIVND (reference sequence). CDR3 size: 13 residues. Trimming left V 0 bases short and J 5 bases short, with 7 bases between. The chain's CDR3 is CASSIDGGTEAFF. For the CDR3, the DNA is TGTGCCAGTAGTATAGACGGGGGAACTGAAGCTTTCTTT.

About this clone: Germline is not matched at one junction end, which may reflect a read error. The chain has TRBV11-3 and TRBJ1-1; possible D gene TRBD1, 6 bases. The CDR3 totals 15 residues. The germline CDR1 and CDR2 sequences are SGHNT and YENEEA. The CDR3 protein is CASSIDGQMNTEAFF. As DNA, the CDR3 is TGTGCCAGCAGCATAGACGGACAGATGAACACTGAAGCTTTCTTT.